This is a list of T cell receptor beta chains from one sample in a study of cytomegalovirus exposure and HLA in healthy donors. Produced via immunoSEQ multiplex PCR; TCRdb's table is partial and in-frame only. The sample includes 95,000 to 150,000 clones, 60% to 85% of them seen just once. Sequencing was done on a sample of PBMCs. The source is a man aged 45-65 years in good health and CMV-seronegative. Both conserved end residues are part of each CDR3. The order of the fields is CDR3 DNA, CDR3 protein, V gene, clone size, J gene, D gene. The D gene is left open where the match is weak. For some rows the clone size is stated as once, few or many, or as a class when expanded; others skip it.

TGTGCCAGCAGCCCCCCGGGACAGGGGACCGGGGAGCTGTTTTTT,CASSPPGQGTGELFF,TRBV4-2,-,TRBJ2-2,TRBD1
TGTGCCAGCAACCTGCGGGGGAGCTCCTACAATGAGCAGTTCTTC,CASNLRGSSYNEQFF,TRBV5-6,-,TRBJ2-1,TRBD2
TGTGCCAGCAGCTCCCGGGACAGAGATGGCTACACCTTC,CASSSRDRDGYTF,TRBV7-3,-,TRBJ1-2,TRBD1
TGTGCCAGCAGTTTAACATCGAACACTGAAGCTTTCTTT,CASSLTSNTEAFF,TRBV6-5,-,TRBJ1-1,-
TGCGCCAGCAGCTTATCCAACCAGGGGAACTATGGCTACACCTTC,CASSLSNQGNYGYTF,TRBV5-1,-,TRBJ1-2,-
TGTGCCAGCAGCTCAGGGGGGTTGGACACTGAAGCTTTCTTT,CASSSGGLDTEAFF,TRBV5-4,few,TRBJ1-1,TRBD1
TGTGCCAGCAGCTTAGCGGAGAGAAATCAGCCCCAGCATTTT,CASSLAERNQPQHF,TRBV7-2,-,TRBJ1-5,-
TGTGCCAGCAGCTTGGATCCCGGGGTCACCTACGAGCAGTACTTC,CASSLDPGVTYEQYF,TRBV5-6,-,TRBJ2-7,-
TGTGCCAGCAGCGAAGGCAGAATATTAAGGAGTGAAAAACTGTTTTTT,CASSEGRILRSEKLFF,TRBV16,-,TRBJ1-4,-
TGTGCCACCCAACCCCGGGTCTGGGCAGATACGCAGTATTTT,CATQPRVWADTQYF,TRBV2,-,TRBJ2-3,-
TGTGCCAGTAGTTCACAGGGGAACACTGAAGCTTTCTTT,CASSSQGNTEAFF,TRBV19,once,TRBJ1-1,-
TGTGCCAGCAGTCCCGGATCGACAGCCTACATCTATGGCTACACCTTC,CASSPGSTAYIYGYTF,TRBV28,few,TRBJ1-2,-
TGCGCCAGCAGCCAAGATCTAGTGCGGGGGGGAAGGTCTAGCACAGATACGCAGTATTTT,CASSQDLVRGGRSSTDTQYF,TRBV4-3,-,TRBJ2-3,TRBD2
TGTGCCAGTAGTAGGGGGAACCGGGACAGGACAGGTGGGGAGCTGTTTTTT,CASSRGNRDRTGGELFF,TRBV19,-,TRBJ2-2,TRBD1
TGCAGCGTTAGGAGAAGTCAAAATGAAAAACTGTTTTTT,CSVRRSQNEKLFF,TRBV29-1,-,TRBJ1-4,-
TGTGCCAGCAGCCTTAGCCTCGTCGACAGGGGTGGCTACACCTTC,CASSLSLVDRGGYTF,TRBV4-2,-,TRBJ1-2,TRBD1
TGTGCCAGCTCACCTTCACAGGGGCAAGGCTACACCTTC,CASSPSQGQGYTF,TRBV18,-,TRBJ1-2,TRBD1
TGTGCCAGTCATTCAGGAGGGTATGGCTACACCTTC,CASHSGGYGYTF,TRBV19,-,TRBJ1-2,-
TGTGCCAGTAGTATACCCAGGCCGCCGGGGAACACCATATATTTT,CASSIPRPPGNTIYF,TRBV19,-,TRBJ1-3,-
TGCGCCAGCAGCCTACGACAGGCAGAGACCCAGTACTTC,CASSLRQAETQYF,TRBV5-1,-,TRBJ2-5,-
TGTGCCAGCAGCTTAGTGGGGGGGCATACTGAAGCTTTCTTT,CASSLVGGHTEAFF,TRBV11-2,-,TRBJ1-1,-
TGTGCCAGCAGTTGGCAGGGGGTTGGCACTGAAGCTTTCTTT,CASSWQGVGTEAFF,TRBV6-5,-,TRBJ1-1,TRBD1
TGTGCCAGCAGTGAAAACCCGAAGACAGGGCTGTTTTTT,CASSENPKTGLFF,TRBV2,once,TRBJ1-4,TRBD1
TGTGCCAGCAGTCCCTTCGGGACAGGGAGTTGGATTCAGTACTTC,CASSPFGTGSWIQYF,TRBV28,-,TRBJ2-4,TRBD1
TGTGCCAGCAGCTTGGTGGGGAGCTCCTACGAGCAGTACTTC,CASSLVGSSYEQYF,TRBV5-6,-,TRBJ2-7,-
TGTGCCAGCAGCCAACCGGGGAATCAGCCCCAGCATTTT,CASSQPGNQPQHF,TRBV4-2,-,TRBJ1-5,-
TGTGCCAGCAGCTTGGGTCAGGGCCCCTCCTATAATTCACCCCTCCACTTT,CASSLGQGPSYNSPLHF,TRBV5-4,-,TRBJ1-6,-
TGTGCCAGCAGTGCGGCGAACACCGGGGAGCTGTTTTTT,CASSAANTGELFF,TRBV9,-,TRBJ2-2,-
TGTGCCAGTAGTACCGCGAGGGCTTCACCCCTCCACTTT,CASSTARASPLHF,TRBV19,-,TRBJ1-6,-
TGCGCCAGCAGCTTGCAACTTGGGGGGGAGACCCAGTACTTC,CASSLQLGGETQYF,TRBV5-1,-,TRBJ2-5,-
TGTGCCAGCAGCTCTGGACTAGCGGGGGGTTATGGTACGCAGTATTTT,CASSSGLAGGYGTQYF,TRBV7-9,few,TRBJ2-3,TRBD2
TGTGCCAGCAGTCCCCAGTACGAGCAGTACTTC,CASSPQYEQYF,TRBV6-6,-,TRBJ2-7,-
TGTGCCAGCAGCTTGGGGGGGCAAGAGACCCAGTACTTC,CASSLGGQETQYF,TRBV7-3,-,TRBJ2-5,TRBD2
TGTGCCACGTGGGACAGGTCAACCTCCTACGAGCAGTACTTC,CATWDRSTSYEQYF,TRBV10-3,-,TRBJ2-7,TRBD1
TGTGCCAGTAGGGACAGGGGGCGCGGGGAGACCCAGTACTTC,CASRDRGRGETQYF,TRBV19,once,TRBJ2-5,TRBD1
TGTGCCTGGAGTCTGACAGGGAGGACTGAAGCTTTCTTT,CAWSLTGRTEAFF,TRBV30,-,TRBJ1-1,TRBD1
TGCGCCAGCAGCCAAGAGAGAGCGGGGGGCCTGAGCTCCTACAATGAGCAGTTCTTC,CASSQERAGGLSSYNEQFF,TRBV4-1,-,TRBJ2-1,TRBD2
TGTGCCAGCAGCGCCGCGCGGGGGGGGACTGAGACCCAGTACTTC,CASSAARGGTETQYF,TRBV7-6,-,TRBJ2-5,TRBD2
TGCGCCAGCAGCGAGGGGACAGGGTACTCACCCCTCCACTTT,CASSEGTGYSPLHF,TRBV5-1,-,TRBJ1-6,TRBD1
TGCGCCAGCAGCGGAGGACAGGGAGGTTTGGCCTCTGGAAACACCATATATTTT,CASSGGQGGLASGNTIYF,TRBV4-1,-,TRBJ1-3,TRBD1
TGTGCCACCCAGGGGCCCACTGAAGCTTTCTTT,CATQGPTEAFF,TRBV6-5,few,TRBJ1-1,-
TGTGCCAGCAGCCAAGTAGGACAGCTCAATGAAAAACTGTTTTTT,CASSQVGQLNEKLFF,TRBV14,-,TRBJ1-4,-